This TCR beta chain was recorded in a study of beta chain features in type 1 diabetes. To note about this clone: Its antigen is still unknown.

Central memory, naive, regulatory and stem cell-like memory CD4+ cells were sorted by CD45RO/CCR7/CD25/CD127/CD95/CD27. The authors reverse transcribed all of the isolated RNA, so sequencing captured expressed TCRB transcripts. TCRdb's copy holds only in-frame clones and misses some; the assay was immunoSEQ multiplex PCR. Of more than 300,000 clones in the sample, 9.3% were seen once. The CDR3 sequence is 16 residues long. V lost 5 bases and J 6 bases, leaving 20 bases between the germline ends. Germline V CDR1 and CDR2: SGHVS, FQNEAQ. Overall study results and limits: Across all four CD4+ subsets, people with type 1 diabetes showed modestly shorter TCRB CDR3s.

The chain joins TRBV7-8 to TRBJ1-5, with D possibly TRBD1 on 5 matching bases. This sequence originates from a man aged 30 to 45 with type 1 diabetes. Sequenced input: central memory CD4+ T cells from blood. The CDR3 region is CASSPDVAGGLQPQHF. CDR3 DNA sequence: TGTGCCAGCAGCCCCGACGTGGCGGGGGGTCTTCAGCCCCAGCATTTT. Complete variable domain (other parts from reference TRBV7-8 and TRBJ1-5): GAGVSQSPRYKVAKRGQDVALRCDPISGHVSLFWYQQALGQGPEFLTYFQNEAQLDKSGLPSDRFFAERPEGSVSTLKIQRTQQEDSAVYLCASSPDVAGGLQPQHFGDGTRLSIL.